This TCR beta chain emerged from a study of blood T cells in healthy people across ages (dated by TCRdb to between 2015 and 2016). In terms of the full investigation: In model experiments, template switching captured roughly one uniquely barcoded TCR beta cDNA molecule for every two T cells. To track age-related changes in TCR beta repertoire diversity, the study relied on deep sequencing normalized with unique cDNA molecular identifiers. Donors were grouped into four age groups: young (average approximately 15 years), middle-aged (39), aged (roughly 67) and long-lived (82). To avoid experimental bias, donors of different ages were spread randomly across the sequencing lanes. Using the same blood draw, the study looked at two additional independent replicas of 1 million unique cDNA reads for two donors, one aged 18 to 29 and the other aged 80 or older. Summary of the overall study and its limitations: Since profiling was done on bulk unsorted PBMCs, naive and antigen-experienced compartments could not be conclusively compared. The CMV infection status of donors was not known, potentially confounding age-related changes in expanded clonotypes. Estimates of total diversity based on one million sequenced T cells were regarded as lower bounds and as underestimates. Observed TCR beta diversity correlated strongly with the percentage of naive T cells measured by flow cytometry. Compared with the aged group, the long-lived group had more naive CD4+ T cells, fewer expanded clones and increased TCR diversity, a pattern suggesting age selection. Observed TCR beta diversity per million T cells fell roughly linearly with age, and a significant reduction was already apparent by age about 38.

CDR1 is given as SGHAT and CDR2 as FQNNGV, both from the germline V gene. The V end loses 2 bases and the J end loses 9 bases, and a stretch of 17 bases separates them. The CDR3 sequence holds 15 residues, the cysteine and phenylalanine included. Just CDR3 DNA is preserved here, 45 bases in frame from base 1. Donors were 39 systemically healthy Caucasian individuals from Russia aged roughly 6 to 90 years. Each donor gave approximately 9.3 milliliters of peripheral blood, collected into EDTA-treated Vacutainer tubes. PBMCs were isolated by Ficoll-Paque density-gradient centrifugation, with at least 6 million obtained per sample. Total RNA was extracted from PBMCs with Trizol reagent, with at least 5.5 micrograms obtained per sample. The percentages of naive CD45RAhigh/CD27high T cells were determined by flow cytometry on a PBMC aliquot from every donor. For this clonotype: Its antigen has not been determined. No much larger clonotype is one base removed from it; base qualities were not supplied.

The library was obtained by 5' RACE. Sequencing was performed on an Illumina HiSeq 2500. A second PCR of about 6 to 12 cycles was run with a J-beta primer mix and a sample-barcoded 5' primer. Each TCR beta cDNA molecule received a unique molecular identifier from a template-switch 5' adaptor carrying 12 random nucleotides. Each sample yielded at least 2.5 million CDR3-containing paired-end reads. The Mint cDNA synthesis kit, primed by a TRBC-specific oligonucleotide, was used to synthesize first-strand cDNA from all RNA. All cDNA was treated with uracil-DNA glycosylase and then went through a first 18-cycle PCR with the universal primers M1SS and BC2_uni_R. Turning to the authors' computational methods: Each sample was normalized by randomly selecting 1 million high-quality reads, each carrying a distinct molecular identifier. Reads sharing molecular identifiers were discarded rather than binned into consensus sequences. MiTCR, run with a Q25 quality threshold and the strictest error-elimination algorithm, handled CDR3 identification, clonotype clustering and error correction. A nonparametric unseen species model with Euler transformation was used to estimate a lower bound on total TCR beta diversity. Clones were called with MiXCR by TCRdb after fastp trimmed the public reads at Q25, and only in-frame beta chains were retained. All rows with the same CDR3 protein become a single entry with the most common DNA and genes. Here the V and J calls rest on TCRdb's processing, not on the authors' analysis. The sample data list 1.5 million to 2 million distinct CDR3 sequences, and 28% of these were observed just once. Clones ranked in the top ten supply 7.7% of the sample.

The sequence derives from a woman aged 30 to 39 in good health. The specimen was blood. Here the chain combines TRBV11-2 and TRBJ2-1; the D gene is perhaps TRBD2, on 5 matching bases. The DNA sequence is as follows: TGTGCCAGCAGCTTATACACTAGTATATTAGGTGAGCAGTTCTTC. This is translated as CASSLYTSILGEQFF.